This T cell receptor (beta chain) was found in a study of Graves' ophthalmopathy and Graves' hyperthyroidism. Study-level results: This model predicted ophthalmopathy progression (sensitivity 70% to 71%, specificity 72.22%).

RNA transcripts yielded amplified TCR beta CDR3 regions. First-round RT-PCR employed HTBI primers, with a second-round multiplex PCR after it. TCRdb processed the multiplex PCR reads anew with MiXCR; each CDR3 protein has one entry. The table records over a million distinct CDR3 sequences, 35% to 40% of them present only once. The CDR3 spans 16 residues. Germline trimming cut 4 bases from V and 2 bases from J; bases unmatched to any gene: 8. Germline V gives CDR1 LNHDA, CDR2 SQIVND (reference sequence). This clonotype appeared a few times. Its antigen is unidentified. Sequenced material: peripheral blood or thyroid tissue (not recorded which). The receptor was derived from an adult man with Graves' hyperthyroidism. The chain is built from TRBV19 and TRBJ1-5; the match to TRBD1 covers 7 bases. CDR3 bases: TGTGCCAGTAGTAAAAACAGGGGATCGGGCAATCAGCCCCAGCATTTT. This gives the protein CASSKNRGSGNQPQHF. The full variable domain, rest sourced from reference TRBV19 and TRBJ1-5, is DGGITQSPKYLFRKEGQNVTLSCEQNLNHDAMYWYRQDPGQGLRLIYYSQIVNDFQKGDIAEGYSVSREKKESFPLTVTSAQKNPTAFYLCASSKNRGSGNQPQHFGDGTRLSIL.